What follows is one T cell receptor (beta chain) and its context. Its antigen remains unknown. This sample stems from a study of OX40 agonist ivuxolimab in advanced cancers. The overall study: Dosing consisted of intravenous ivuxolimab at 0.01 to 10 mg/kg every 2 weeks. Averaging about 60 years in age, with a range of 23 to 79, the cohort was approximately 83% male. Study-wide results and limits: Average numbers of expanded clones were greater in CD8+ T cells than in CD4+.

The method was immunoSEQ multiplex PCR; TCRdb's version includes in-frame clones alone and lacks a portion of them. The sample records roughly 79,000 clones, more than 80% being singletons. This sequence originates from an adult with an advanced solid tumor such as melanoma, head and neck, liver or kidney cancer. Sequences were derived from CD4+ or CD8+ T cells sorted from blood, sampled in a trial of the OX40 agonist ivuxolimab.

CDR3 nucleotide sequence: TGTGCCAGCGTTGCAGATACGCAGTATTTT. This encodes CASVADTQYF. This chain uses TRBV2 with TRBJ2-3; D call uncertain. Trimming left V 8 bases short and J 4 bases short, with 4 bases between. In germline, CDR1 is SNHLY, CDR2 FYNNEI. The CDR3 length is 10 residues.